This T cell receptor beta chain derives from a study of T cell responses to AZD1222 COVID-19 vaccine. V lost 0 bases and J 8 bases, leaving 13 bases between the germline ends. Germline V CDR1 and CDR2: MGHRA, YSYEKL. The CDR3 covers 15 residues. Study-wide results and caveats: Clonal diversity may have been underestimated in mostly white British donors. Unmutated variant regions are reportedly the target of nearly half of TCRs that are spike-specific. All repertoire sampling was performed exclusively after the peak T cell response.

Clones were sequenced by immunoSEQ multiplex PCR, and TCRdb holds only the in-frame ones, with some missing. The sample shows about 55,000 clones, roughly 88% of them seen only once. Notes on this clone: Its antigen is not identified.

The sequencing used peripheral blood, collected on day 0 of AZD1222 vaccination. The chain combines TRBV4-1 with TRBJ1-4, with D maybe TRBD1 (5 bases). The sequence derives from an adult in good health. As DNA, the CDR3 is TGCGCCAGCAGCCAAGATTTTCCCCGGGGCGAAAAACTGTTTTTT. It translates to CASSQDFPRGEKLFF.